The 29 T cell receptor beta chains below all came from one sample that was sequenced in a study of spatial heterogeneity in lung cancer. The study, taken as a whole, reports: The study found that expanded intratumoral alpha and beta TCR counts tracked tumor mutation counts.

In TCRdb, the 5' RACE reads were re-called with MiXCR into one record per CDR3 protein. The table records about 10,000 distinct CDR3 sequences, 10% to 15% of them present only once. Which antigens these TCRs recognize remains unknown. The time point denotes: sample taken at primary tumor resection. Sequences were derived from lung tumor tissue, sampled at surgery. These receptors came from a female donor with early-stage non-small cell lung cancer.

This clonotype was found many times. V gene TRBV4-3 combines with J gene TRBJ2-5; D may be TRBD2 (5 bases). This CDR3 is 15 amino acids long. Per germline, CDR1 LGHNA and CDR2 YSLEER. V shed 1 base and J shed 0 bases, with 9 bases lying between them. In DNA form, the CDR3 reads TGCGCCAGCAGCCAAGCGGCGGGCTACCAAGAGACCCAGTACTTC. Amino acid sequence: CASSQAAGYQETQYF.

This clonotype was seen at least ten times. The chain recombines TRBV28 with TRBJ2-3; D is perhaps TRBD2 (5 bases). V shed 5 bases and J shed 11 bases, with 14 bases lying between them. The CDR3 runs 12 residues. Germline V CDR1 and CDR2: MDHEN, SYDVKM. The CDR3 spells CASSPYGMRQYF. DNA of the CDR3: TGTGCCAGCAGTCCCTACGGGATGCGGCAGTATTTT.

Judged by abundance, this clonotype is medium-sized. The chain recombines TRBV12-3 or TRBV12-4 with TRBJ1-6; TRBD1 is a possible D gene (5 bases). The CDR3 spans 15 residues. The germline V and J ends were trimmed by 0 bases and 5 bases, with 8 bases remaining between them. In DNA, the CDR3 is TGTGCCAGCAGTTTAGCGCTAGGGGATAATTCACCCCTCCACTTT. This encodes CASSLALGDNSPLHF.

As to this clonotype: The CDR3 end shows no conserved phenylalanine or tryptophan, and so a read error is likely. The chain joins TRBV2 to TRBJ2-3, with D maybe TRBD1 (6 bases). CDR3 size: 17 residues. Germline-derived CDR1 and CDR2 are SNHLY and FYNNEI. V lost 2 bases to trimming and J lost 0 bases, with 15 bases between them. The CDR3 region is CASSEPSDSSSTDTQYS. The CDR3 coding sequence is TGTGCCAGCAGTGAACCTTCGGACAGCTCTAGCACAGATACGCAGTATTCT.

The genes are TRBV28 and TRBJ2-1; the D is unclear. Germline V gene sequence: CDR1 MDHEN, CDR2 SYDVKM. The V end was cut by 4 bases, the J end by 5 bases, with 18 bases between. CDR3 length: 16 amino acids. This CDR3 reads CASSSQRTSMNNEQFF. The DNA of the CDR3 is TGTGCCAGCAGTTCTCAACGCACCTCGATGAACAATGAGCAGTTCTTC.

This clonotype was counted at least ten times. The chain links TRBV25-1 to TRBJ2-6; no clear D gene. Germline V CDR1 and CDR2: MGHDK, SYGVNS. This CDR3 spans 12 amino acids. Between the trimmed V and J ends, which lost 3 bases and 5 bases, there was a span of 2 bases. The DNA for the CDR3 is TGTGCCAGCAGTGACAGGGCCAACGTCCTGACTTTC. It specifies CASSDRANVLTF.

This clonotype has only a few counts. The CDR3 here is CSASPPTLAKNIQYF. The DNA of the CDR3 is TGCAGTGCTAGTCCGCCGACCCTAGCCAAAAACATTCAGTACTTC. This rearrangement joins TRBV20-1 to TRBJ2-4; D unclear. Looked up from germline, CDR1 is DFQATT and CDR2 is SNEGSKA (reference sequence). This CDR3 is built from 15 residues. V lost 3 bases to trimming and J lost 0 bases, with 12 bases between them.

This clonotype was counted a few times. This rearrangement joins TRBV11-2 to TRBJ2-7, with TRBD2 identical over 15 bases. Germline V gene data show CDR1 as SGHAT and CDR2 as FQNNGV. The CDR3 length is 16 residues. V lost 2 bases to trimming and J lost 6 bases; unmatched junction nucleotides: 5. CDR3 in amino acids: CASSLSPGLAGGEQYF. For the CDR3, the DNA is TGTGCCAGCAGCTTATCACCGGGACTAGCGGGGGGCGAGCAGTACTTC.

This sequence joins TRBV7-6 and TRBJ2-3, with D hard to call. Germline V gene lookup returns CDR1 SGHVS and CDR2 FNYEAQ. The CDR3 covers 15 residues. V lost 1 base and J 7 bases, leaving 15 bases between the germline ends. The CDR3 reads CASSLGPGALNTQYF. CDR3 DNA: TGTGCCAGCAGCTTAGGGCCTGGCGCCCTAAATACGCAGTATTTT.

This clonotype is medium-sized by share. The V and J genes are TRBV5-1 and TRBJ1-3, with 8 bases identical to TRBD1. The V gene's germline CDR1 is SGHRS and CDR2 YFSETQ. Trimming removed 4 bases from V and 1 base from J; junction bases left unmatched: 13. The CDR3 contains 18 residues. CDR3 in DNA: TGCGCCAGCAGCACCGGCCCCCGACAGGGGATATCTGGAAACACCATATATTTT. Its translation: CASSTGPRQGISGNTIYF.

The CDR3: CASSWTEGSYEKLFF. CDR3 DNA sequence: TGTGCCAGCAGTTGGACCGAGGGTTCTTATGAAAAACTGTTTTTT. The chain couples TRBV28 to TRBJ1-4; D gene ambiguous. This CDR3 has 15 amino acids. The germline V and J ends were trimmed by 4 bases and 6 bases, with 15 bases remaining between them. Germline loops: CDR1 MDHEN, CDR2 SYDVKM.

This clonotype was seen repeatedly, ten times or more. The gene calls are TRBV12-3 or TRBV12-4 and TRBJ1-5, with TRBD1 matching over 10 bases. V lost 6 bases to trimming and J lost 7 bases; unmatched junction nucleotides: 6. The CDR3 loop spans 14 amino acids. In DNA, the CDR3 is TGTGCCAGCAGCGGCGACAGGGGGCGGCAGCCCCAGCATTTT. Translation: CASSGDRGRQPQHF.

This clonotype was detected many times. The V call is TRBV6-6, the J call TRBJ1-5, with D uncertain. Germline CDR1 and CDR2: MNHNY and SVGAGI (reference sequence). V lost 6 bases and J lost 0, with 24 bases in between. This CDR3 contains 19 residues. CDR3 DNA sequence: TGTGCCAGCAGCCCATCTAGGGCCGGACCGGGGTATAGCAATCAGCCCCAGCATTTT. Protein sequence: CASSPSRAGPGYSNQPQHF.

This clonotype was detected ten times or more. The V call is TRBV3-1, the J call TRBJ2-1; no firm D call. CDR3 length: 14 residues. V shed 3 bases and J shed 5 bases, with 11 bases lying between them. Per the germline V gene, CDR1 is LGHDT and CDR2 is YNNKEL (reference sequence). The CDR3 DNA reads as TGTGCCAGCAGCCACAAGGGATCCAACAATGAGCAGTTCTTC. It encodes CASSHKGSNNEQFF.

By share, this clonotype ranks as medium-sized. The chain has TRBV29-1 and TRBJ2-1; D is uncertain. Germline-derived CDR1 and CDR2 are SQVTM and ANQGSEA. This CDR3 comprises 11 residues. V lost 7 bases, J lost 6 bases, and 10 bases lay in between. CDR3 in DNA: TGCAGCGGGATCAGTCTCAATGAGCAGTTCTTC. Its translation: CSGISLNEQFF.

In its sample, this clonotype is medium-sized. The V gene is TRBV11-2, the J gene TRBJ2-7, with 9 nucleotides matching TRBD1. Trimming at V came to 11 bases and at J to 4 bases, leaving 3 bases not matched to a gene. From germline, CDR1 is SGHAT and CDR2 FQNNGV. CDR3 length: 11 amino acids. CDR3 bases: TGTGCCTCGACAGGGGGGTACGAGCAGTACTTC. This sequence encodes CASTGGYEQYF.

This clonotype was counted a few times. The chain carries TRBV16 and TRBJ2-3; the match to TRBD1 covers 7 bases. J gave up 6 bases and V 5 bases, and 2 bases lay outside the gene matches. The CDR3 has 12 amino acids. Germline CDR1 and CDR2: KGHSY and FQNENV. CDR3 nucleotide sequence: TGTGCCAGCAGCAAACAGGGGGATACGCAGTATTTT. This gives the protein CASSKQGDTQYF.

This clonotype showed up just once. The chain employs TRBV4-2 and TRBJ2-7; D possibly matches TRBD1 or TRBD2 (6 bases each). The germline CDR1 and CDR2 sequences are LGHNA and YNFKEQ. The CDR3 is 16 amino acids. V was trimmed by 1 base and J by 2 bases, leaving 15 bases between them. CDR3 sequence reads: CASSQGRRGVAYEQYF. The CDR3 coding sequence is TGTGCCAGCAGCCAAGGGAGGAGGGGGGTAGCCTACGAGCAGTACTTC.

The chain joins TRBV20-1 to TRBJ1-4; TRBD1 matches at 7 bases. Germline V lookup: CDR1 DFQATT, CDR2 SNEGSKA (reference sequence). The CDR3 length is 14 residues. V lost 3 bases to trimming and J lost 1 base; unmatched junction nucleotides: 2. CDR3 region: CSARGDRTNEKLFF. CDR3 DNA sequence: TGCAGTGCTAGGGGGGACAGAACTAATGAAAAACTGTTTTTT.

This clonotype was seen many times. This chain connects TRBV10-3 to TRBJ1-1, with 8 bases matching TRBD1. V shed 8 bases and J 5 bases; nucleotides not matched to a gene: 7. This CDR3 comprises 13 residues. The germline V gene has CDR1 ENHRY and CDR2 SYGVKD. The CDR3 spells CAIGQGEGTEAFF. The CDR3 nucleotides are TGTGCCATCGGACAGGGCGAGGGTACTGAAGCTTTCTTT.

The chain links TRBV29-1 to TRBJ2-3; D may be TRBD1 (5 bases). Looked up from germline, CDR1 is SQVTM and CDR2 is ANQGSEA. This CDR3 comprises 16 residues. V was pared by 3 bases and J by 0 bases, with 16 bases between. The CDR3 region has the DNA TGCAGCGTTGAGGCCCAAGGGGTTACTAGCACAGATACGCAGTATTTT. Protein: CSVEAQGVTSTDTQYF.

The rearrangement links TRBV4-1 to TRBJ2-7; D remains unclear. This CDR3 is 14 amino acids long. The germline gives CDR1 MGHRA, CDR2 YSYEKL. The germline V and J ends were trimmed by 6 bases and 2 bases, with 14 bases remaining between them. Here the CDR3 DNA reads TGCGCCAGCAGTCTCTCTATGGTTACCTACGAGCAGTACTTC. It specifies CASSLSMVTYEQYF.

Points on this clonotype: A much larger clonotype is one base distant, so this may be a read error. The V gene is TRBV28, the J gene TRBJ1-2, with 10 bases that match TRBD1. Germline-derived CDR1 and CDR2 are MDHEN and SYDVKM. The CDR3 has 10 residues. This chain's CDR3 is CGQGARGHTF. In nucleotides, the CDR3 is TGTGGACAGGGGGCGCGCGGCCACACCTTC.

The V call is TRBV20-1, the J call TRBJ2-1; possibly TRBD2 for D (5 bases). The germline CDR1 and CDR2 sequences are DFQATT and SNEGSKA (reference sequence). There are 15 residues in the CDR3. Trimming stripped 6 bases from V and 0 bases from J, with 15 bases between. CDR3 region: CSAPMPGSSYNEQFF. In DNA, the CDR3 is TGCAGTGCCCCGATGCCGGGGAGCTCCTACAATGAGCAGTTCTTC.

In its sample, this clonotype was seen a few times. This chain uses TRBV20-1 with TRBJ2-2, with D perhaps matching TRBD1 or TRBD2 (5 bases each). Germline CDR1 DFQATT, CDR2 SNEGSKA (reference sequence). CDR3 size: 13 residues. Trimming left V 5 bases short and J 0 bases short, with 7 bases between. The CDR3 spells CSAGTSNTGELFF. In nucleotides, the CDR3 is TGCAGTGCTGGGACGTCGAACACCGGGGAGCTGTTTTTT.

The chain is built from TRBV19 and TRBJ1-2, with 7 nucleotides matching TRBD1. Trimming at V came to 8 bases and at J to 1 base, leaving 16 bases not matched to a gene. CDR3 size: 17 residues. Germline CDR1 is LNHDA and CDR2 is SQIVND (reference sequence). The CDR3 is CASQIRQTGRINYGYTF. For the CDR3, the DNA is TGTGCCAGTCAAATCCGGCAGACAGGGAGGATTAACTATGGCTACACCTTC.

This clonotype was seen at least ten times. The rearrangement uses TRBV4-3 and TRBJ2-1; 9 bases agree with TRBD1. Trimming cost V 0 bases and J 7 bases; bases outside gene matches: 10. CDR3 length equals 17 residues. Germline V gene sequence: CDR1 LGHNA, CDR2 YSLEER. The CDR3 reads CASSQEAGTGINNEQFF. CDR3 DNA: TGCGCCAGCAGCCAAGAAGCCGGGACAGGGATTAATAATGAGCAGTTCTTC.

This clonotype was counted many times. This rearrangement joins TRBV18 to TRBJ1-1; no reliable D call. This CDR3 region has 12 residues. The germline V gene encodes CDR1 KGHSH and CDR2 LQKENI. The V and J ends lost 6 bases and 1 base respectively, with 6 bases between them. The CDR3 loop reads CASSQPNTEAFF. The DNA of the CDR3 is TGTGCCAGCTCCCAACCGAACACTGAAGCTTTCTTT.

This clonotype was seen at least ten times. The chain combines TRBV7-2 with TRBJ1-3, with D perhaps TRBD1 (5 bases). Germline V lookup: CDR1 SGHTA, CDR2 FQGNSA. The CDR3 spans 17 residues. Trimming pared 1 base from V and 4 bases from J, leaving 17 bases between. The CDR3 DNA reads TGTGCCAGCAGCTTAGTGGCAGGGTGGGGACCCGGAAACACCATATATTTT. Residues: CASSLVAGWGPGNTIYF.